The entry that follows covers one T cell receptor beta chain sequence. The antigen is not known. The length of the CDR3 is 16 residues. V was pared by 1 base and J by 8 bases, with 7 bases of the junction left unmatched. Germline V gives CDR1 MGHDK, CDR2 SYGVNS. The data are from a study of cytomegalovirus exposure and HLA in healthy donors. Primers included in the PCR were 60 Vbeta and 13 Jbeta primers. Produced via immunoSEQ multiplex PCR; TCRdb's table is partial and in-frame only. The repertoire holds roughly 170,000 clones, with about three quarters as singletons. Study results and limitations: Among the CMV-associated chains, three were confirmed in vitro as specific for CMV antigens. Common viral pathogens seemed to be connected with several of the most significant clusters, according to a later analysis.

The J gene is TRBJ1-4, the V gene TRBV25-1; 10 bases are a match to TRBD1. The sequenced material came from PBMCs. The clonotype originates from a girl aged 10-17 years in good health and CMV-seronegative. CDR3 nucleotides: TGTGCCAGCAGTGAATCCTTTGGGACAGGGGCGGAAAAACTGTTTTTT. Amino acids: CASSESFGTGAEKLFF.